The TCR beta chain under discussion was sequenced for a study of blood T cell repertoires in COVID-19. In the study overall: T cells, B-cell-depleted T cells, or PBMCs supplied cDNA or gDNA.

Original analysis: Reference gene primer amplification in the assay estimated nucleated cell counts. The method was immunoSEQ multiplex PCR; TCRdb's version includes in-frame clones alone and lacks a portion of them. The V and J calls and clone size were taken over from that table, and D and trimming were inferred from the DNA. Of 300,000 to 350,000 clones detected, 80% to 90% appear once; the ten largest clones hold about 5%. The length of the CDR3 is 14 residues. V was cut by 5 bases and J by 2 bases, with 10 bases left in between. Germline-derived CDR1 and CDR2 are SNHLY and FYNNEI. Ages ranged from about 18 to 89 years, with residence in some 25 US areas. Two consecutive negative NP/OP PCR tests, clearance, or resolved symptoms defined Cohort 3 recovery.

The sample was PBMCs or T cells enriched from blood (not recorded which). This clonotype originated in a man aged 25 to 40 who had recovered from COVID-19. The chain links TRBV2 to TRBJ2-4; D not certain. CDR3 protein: CASSLAPSKNIQYF. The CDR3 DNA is TGTGCCAGCAGTCTGGCTCCGTCCAAAAACATTCAGTACTTC.